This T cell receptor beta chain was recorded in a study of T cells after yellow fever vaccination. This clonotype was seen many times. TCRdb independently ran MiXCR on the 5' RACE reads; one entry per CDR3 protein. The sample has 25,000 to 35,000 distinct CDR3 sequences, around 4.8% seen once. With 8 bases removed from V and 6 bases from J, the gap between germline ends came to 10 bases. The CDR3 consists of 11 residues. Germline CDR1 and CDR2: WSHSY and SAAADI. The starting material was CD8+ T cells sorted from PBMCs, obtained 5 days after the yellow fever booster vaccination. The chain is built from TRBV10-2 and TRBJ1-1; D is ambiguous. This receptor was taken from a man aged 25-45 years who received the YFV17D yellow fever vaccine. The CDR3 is CASLGAAEAFF. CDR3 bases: TGCGCCAGCCTAGGAGCCGCTGAAGCTTTCTTT.